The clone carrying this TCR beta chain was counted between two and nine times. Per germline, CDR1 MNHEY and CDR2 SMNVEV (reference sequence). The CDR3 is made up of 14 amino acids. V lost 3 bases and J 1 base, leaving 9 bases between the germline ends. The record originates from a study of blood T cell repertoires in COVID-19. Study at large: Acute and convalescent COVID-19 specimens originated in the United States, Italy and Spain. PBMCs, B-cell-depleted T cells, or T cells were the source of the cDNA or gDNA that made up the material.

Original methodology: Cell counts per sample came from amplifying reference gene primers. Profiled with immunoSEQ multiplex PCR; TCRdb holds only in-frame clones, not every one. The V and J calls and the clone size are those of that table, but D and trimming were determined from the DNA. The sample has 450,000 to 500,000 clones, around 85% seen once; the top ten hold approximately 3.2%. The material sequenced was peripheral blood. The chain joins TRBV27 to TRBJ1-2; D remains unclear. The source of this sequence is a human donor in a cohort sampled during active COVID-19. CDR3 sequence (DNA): TGTGCCAGCAGTTTCTCCGGTTATAACTATGGCTACACCTTC. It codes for CASSFSGYNYGYTF.